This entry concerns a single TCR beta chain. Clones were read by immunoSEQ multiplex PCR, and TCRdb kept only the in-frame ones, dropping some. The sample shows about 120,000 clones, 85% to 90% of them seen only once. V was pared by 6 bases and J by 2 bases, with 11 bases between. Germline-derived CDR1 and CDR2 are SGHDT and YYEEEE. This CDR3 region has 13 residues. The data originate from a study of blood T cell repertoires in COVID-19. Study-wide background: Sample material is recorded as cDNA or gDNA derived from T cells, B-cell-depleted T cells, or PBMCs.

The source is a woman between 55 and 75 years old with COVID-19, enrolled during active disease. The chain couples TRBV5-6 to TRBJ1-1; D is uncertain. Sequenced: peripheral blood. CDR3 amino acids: CASNSSRNTEAFF. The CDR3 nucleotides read TGTGCCAGCAATTCCTCGAGAAACACTGAAGCTTTCTTT.